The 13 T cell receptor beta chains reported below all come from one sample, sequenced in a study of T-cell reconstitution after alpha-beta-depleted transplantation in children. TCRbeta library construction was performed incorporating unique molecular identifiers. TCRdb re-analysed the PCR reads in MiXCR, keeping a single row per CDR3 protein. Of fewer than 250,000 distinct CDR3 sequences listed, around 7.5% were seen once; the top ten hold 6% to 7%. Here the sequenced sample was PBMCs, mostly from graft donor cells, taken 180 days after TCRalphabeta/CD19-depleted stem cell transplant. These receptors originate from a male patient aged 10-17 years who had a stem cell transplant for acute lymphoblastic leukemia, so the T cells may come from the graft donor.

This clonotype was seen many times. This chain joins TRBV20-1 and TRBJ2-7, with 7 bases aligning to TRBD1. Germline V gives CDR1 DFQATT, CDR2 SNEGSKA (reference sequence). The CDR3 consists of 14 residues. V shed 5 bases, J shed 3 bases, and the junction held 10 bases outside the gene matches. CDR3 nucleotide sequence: TGCAGTGCTGTGAGACAGGGACGACTCTACGAGCAGTACTTC. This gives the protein CSAVRQGRLYEQYF.

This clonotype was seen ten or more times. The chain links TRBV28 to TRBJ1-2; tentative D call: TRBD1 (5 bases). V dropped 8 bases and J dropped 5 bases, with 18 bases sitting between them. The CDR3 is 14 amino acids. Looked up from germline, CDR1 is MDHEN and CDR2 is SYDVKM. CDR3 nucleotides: TGTGCCAGCTCAACCGGCCAGGGTCGATATGGCTACACCTTC. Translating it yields CASSTGQGRYGYTF.

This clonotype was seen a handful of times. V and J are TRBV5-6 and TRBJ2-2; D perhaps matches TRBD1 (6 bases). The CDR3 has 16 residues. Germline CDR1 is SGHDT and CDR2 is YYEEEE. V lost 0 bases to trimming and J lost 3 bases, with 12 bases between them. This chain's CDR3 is CASSLAVTGYTGELFF. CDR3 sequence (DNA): TGTGCCAGCAGCTTGGCGGTGACAGGCTACACCGGGGAGCTGTTTTTT. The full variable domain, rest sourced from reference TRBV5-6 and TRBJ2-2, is DAGVTQSPTHLIKTRGQQVTLRCSPKSGHDTVSWYQQALGQGPQFIFQYYEEEERQRGNFPDRFSGHQFPNYSSELNVNALLLGDSALYLCASSLAVTGYTGELFFGEGSRLTVL.

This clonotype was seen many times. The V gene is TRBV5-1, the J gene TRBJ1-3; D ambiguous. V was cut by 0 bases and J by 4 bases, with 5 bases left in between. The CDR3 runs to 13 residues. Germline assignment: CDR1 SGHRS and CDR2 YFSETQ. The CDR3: CASSLEPGNTIYF. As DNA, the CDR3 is TGCGCCAGCAGCTTGGAACCAGGAAACACCATATATTTT. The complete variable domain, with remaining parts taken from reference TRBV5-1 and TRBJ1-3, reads KAGVTQTPRYLIKTRGQQVTLSCSPISGHRSVSWYQQTPGQGLQFLFEYFSETQRNKGNFPGRFSGRQFSNSRSEMNVSTLELGDSALYLCASSLEPGNTIYFGEGSWLTVV.

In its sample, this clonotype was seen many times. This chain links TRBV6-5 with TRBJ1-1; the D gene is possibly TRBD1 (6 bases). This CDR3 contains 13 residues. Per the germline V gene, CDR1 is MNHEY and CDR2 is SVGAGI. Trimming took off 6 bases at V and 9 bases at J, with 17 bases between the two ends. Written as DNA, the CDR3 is TGTGCCAGCAGGCGGACAGAGATTCACCAAGCTTTCTTT. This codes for CASRRTEIHQAFF.

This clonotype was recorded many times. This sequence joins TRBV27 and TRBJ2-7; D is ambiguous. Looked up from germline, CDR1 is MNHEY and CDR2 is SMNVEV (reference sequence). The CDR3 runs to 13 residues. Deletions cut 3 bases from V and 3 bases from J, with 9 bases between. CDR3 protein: CASSLGSVYEQYF. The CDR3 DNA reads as TGTGCCAGCAGTTTGGGAAGCGTCTACGAGCAGTACTTC.

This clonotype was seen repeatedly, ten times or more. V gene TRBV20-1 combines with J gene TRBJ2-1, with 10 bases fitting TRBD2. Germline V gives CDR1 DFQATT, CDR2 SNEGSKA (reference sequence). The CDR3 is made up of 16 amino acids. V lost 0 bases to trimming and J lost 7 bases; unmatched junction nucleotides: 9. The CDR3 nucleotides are TGCAGTGCTAGAGATCTAACTAGCGGGAAGTATAATGAGCAGTTCTTC. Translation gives CSARDLTSGKYNEQFF.

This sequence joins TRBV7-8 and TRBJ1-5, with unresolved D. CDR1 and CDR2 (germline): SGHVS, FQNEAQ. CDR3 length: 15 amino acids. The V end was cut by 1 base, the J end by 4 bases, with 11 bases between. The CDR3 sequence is CASSLEGYRNQPQHF. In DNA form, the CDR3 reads TGTGCCAGCAGCTTAGAGGGATATCGTAATCAGCCCCAGCATTTT. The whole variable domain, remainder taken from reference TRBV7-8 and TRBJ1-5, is GAGVSQSPRYKVAKRGQDVALRCDPISGHVSLFWYQQALGQGPEFLTYFQNEAQLDKSGLPSDRFFAERPEGSVSTLKIQRTQQEDSAVYLCASSLEGYRNQPQHFGDGTRLSIL.

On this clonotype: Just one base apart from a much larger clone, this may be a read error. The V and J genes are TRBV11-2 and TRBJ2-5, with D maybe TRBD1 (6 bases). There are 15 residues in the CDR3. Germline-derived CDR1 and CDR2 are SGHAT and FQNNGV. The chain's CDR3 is CASSLVGWGQETQHF. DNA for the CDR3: TGTGCCAGCAGCTTAGTGGGATGGGGGCAAGAGACCCAGCACTTC.

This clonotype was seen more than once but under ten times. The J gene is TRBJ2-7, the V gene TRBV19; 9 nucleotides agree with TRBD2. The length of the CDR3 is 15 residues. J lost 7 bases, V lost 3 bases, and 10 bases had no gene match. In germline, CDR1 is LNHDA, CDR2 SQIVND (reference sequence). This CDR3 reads CASSISSGGRNEQYF. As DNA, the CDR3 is TGTGCCAGTAGTATTTCGAGCGGGGGGCGGAATGAGCAGTACTTC.

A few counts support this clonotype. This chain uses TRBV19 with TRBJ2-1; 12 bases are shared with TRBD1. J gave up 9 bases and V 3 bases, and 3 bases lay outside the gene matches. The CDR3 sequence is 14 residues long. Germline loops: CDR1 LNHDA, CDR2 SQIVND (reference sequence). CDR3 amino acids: CASSIGTGGLEQFF. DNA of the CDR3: TGTGCCAGTAGTATTGGGACAGGGGGCCTTGAGCAGTTCTTC.

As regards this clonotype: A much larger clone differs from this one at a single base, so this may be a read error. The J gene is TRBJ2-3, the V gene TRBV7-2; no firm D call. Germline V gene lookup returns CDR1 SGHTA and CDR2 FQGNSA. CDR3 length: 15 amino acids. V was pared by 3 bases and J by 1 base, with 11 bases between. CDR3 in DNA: TGTGCCAGCAGCTTCTTCATAGGAGGCACAGATACGCAGTATTTT. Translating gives CASSFFIGGTDTQYF.

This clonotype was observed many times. The CDR3 DNA is TGTGCCAGCAGCCCAACAGGCGTTGGGGCCAAAAACATTCAGTACTTC. This encodes CASSPTGVGAKNIQYF. This rearrangement joins TRBV7-8 to TRBJ2-4, with D perhaps TRBD1 (5 bases). The ends were cut back, 5 bases at V and 1 base at J, with 15 bases in the middle. From germline, CDR1 is SGHVS and CDR2 FQNEAQ. CDR3 length: 16 residues.